This entry lists 32 T cell receptor beta chains sequenced from one sample in a study of cytomegalovirus exposure and HLA in healthy donors. It was with 60 Vbeta and 13 Jbeta primers that the PCR ran. Clones were read by immunoSEQ multiplex PCR, and TCRdb kept only the in-frame ones, dropping some. The profile shows roughly 180,000 clones, just under 80% of them singletons. The sequenced material came from PBMCs. The source is a man aged 25-45 years in good health and CMV-seronegative.

This rearrangement joins TRBV7-3 to TRBJ2-3; D call uncertain. This CDR3 has 12 amino acids. CDR1 SGHTA and CDR2 FQGTGA come from the germline V gene. The ends were cut back, 5 bases at V and 4 bases at J, with 7 bases in the middle. The chain's CDR3 is CASSPPADTQYF. The DNA for the CDR3 is TGTGCCAGCAGCCCCCCCGCAGATACGCAGTATTTT.

This clone has just a few counts. The chain has TRBV28 and TRBJ2-3; 8 nucleotides line up with TRBD2. CDR1 is MDHEN and CDR2 is SYDVKM in the germline V gene. The CDR3 covers 14 residues. V was pared by 6 bases and J by 6 bases, with 8 bases of the junction left unmatched. The chain's CDR3 is CASSPSGRSDTQYF. DNA for the CDR3: TGTGCCAGCAGCCCCAGCGGGAGATCCGATACGCAGTATTTT.

The chain uses TRBV20-1 and TRBJ1-2; D ambiguous. Germline CDR1 is DFQATT and CDR2 is SNEGSKA (reference sequence). CDR3 size: 8 residues. Between the trimmed V and J ends, which lost 8 bases and 6 bases, there was a span of 4 bases. The CDR3 DNA is TGCAGTCCTGATGGCTACACCTTC. Protein product: CSPDGYTF.

This clone appeared a few times. The J gene is TRBJ1-1, the V gene TRBV5-1; D unclear. This CDR3 comprises 15 residues. Trimming took off 4 bases at V and 6 bases at J, with 19 bases between the two ends. Germline CDR1 reads SGHRS; CDR2 reads YFSETQ. This CDR3 is CASSPAPMVSAEAFF. The CDR3 bases are TGCGCCAGCAGCCCTGCGCCCATGGTGTCGGCTGAAGCTTTCTTT.

This clone was found a few times. The chain carries TRBV19 and TRBJ1-5, with 8 bases lining up with TRBD1. Germline values: CDR1 LNHDA, CDR2 SQIVND (reference sequence). The V and J ends lost 2 bases and 5 bases, in that order; junction bases with no gene match: 2. The CDR3 runs to 14 residues. This CDR3 is CASSIQGAHQPQHF. The CDR3 DNA sequence: TGTGCCAGTAGTATACAGGGGGCTCATCAGCCCCAGCATTTT.

V and J are TRBV2 and TRBJ1-2; D ambiguous. V lost 7 bases to trimming and J lost 8 bases, with 17 bases between them. Per germline, CDR1 SNHLY and CDR2 FYNNEI. The CDR3 covers 13 residues. As DNA, the CDR3 is TGTGCCAGCATTCTCGACGGGGAGGGCGGCTACACCTTC. Encoded protein: CASILDGEGGYTF.

This rearrangement joins TRBV6-6 to TRBJ1-1, with 9 positions matching TRBD1. In germline, CDR1 is MNHNY, CDR2 SVGAGI (reference sequence). The CDR3 sequence is 14 residues long. The V segment lost 6 bases and the J segment 5 bases; nucleotides outside the gene matches: 7. Here the CDR3 reads CASRSTGGRTEAFF. CDR3 bases: TGTGCCAGCAGGTCCACAGGGGGCCGGACTGAAGCTTTCTTT.

This clone was recorded a few times. This chain connects TRBV5-1 to TRBJ1-2; a possible D gene is TRBD1 (5 bases). The germline CDR1 and CDR2 sequences are SGHRS and YFSETQ. Trimming cost V 4 bases and J 4 bases, with 14 bases left between them. CDR3 length equals 14 residues. This CDR3 is CASSPALDTYGYTF. The CDR3 nucleotides read TGCGCCAGCAGCCCAGCCTTGGACACCTATGGCTACACCTTC. The full variable domain, completed using reference TRBV5-1 and TRBJ1-2, is KAGVTQTPRYLIKTRGQQVTLSCSPISGHRSVSWYQQTPGQGLQFLFEYFSETQRNKGNFPGRFSGRQFSNSRSEMNVSTLELGDSALYLCASSPALDTYGYTFGSGTRLTVV.

The rearrangement joins TRBV30 to TRBJ2-3; TRBD1 agrees at 8 bases. The CDR3 loop spans 15 amino acids. The J segment lost 4 bases and the V segment lost 4 bases, leaving 10 bases of the junction unmatched. Looked up from germline, CDR1 is GTSNPN and CDR2 is SVGIG (reference sequence). CDR3 nucleotides: TGTGCCTGGATTTTCGGGGCAGGGGGCCCAGATACGCAGTATTTT. This gives the protein CAWIFGAGGPDTQYF.

V usage is TRBV6-5 and J usage is TRBJ2-5; TRBD2 is a possible D gene (5 bases). V was shortened by 6 bases and J by 0 bases, with 14 bases between the two germline ends. The CDR3 loop spans 15 amino acids. Germline V gene data show CDR1 as MNHEY and CDR2 as SVGAGI. CDR3 amino acids: CASSRPSDYQETQYF. DNA for the CDR3: TGTGCCAGCAGCCGTCCCTCGGACTACCAAGAGACCCAGTACTTC.

The V and J genes are TRBV19 and TRBJ2-6, with D possibly TRBD1 on 6 matching bases. Germline V gene lookup returns CDR1 LNHDA and CDR2 SQIVND (reference sequence). This CDR3 region has 17 residues. Trimming pared 3 bases from V and 2 bases from J, leaving 14 bases between. This chain's CDR3 is CASSIAQGMAGANVLTF. DNA for the CDR3: TGTGCCAGTAGTATTGCCCAGGGGATGGCTGGGGCCAACGTCCTGACTTTC. Full variable domain (remainder filled in from reference TRBV19 and TRBJ2-6): DGGITQSPKYLFRKEGQNVTLSCEQNLNHDAMYWYRQDPGQGLRLIYYSQIVNDFQKGDIAEGYSVSREKKESFPLTVTSAQKNPTAFYLCASSIAQGMAGANVLTFGAGSRLTVL.

This clone was counted many times. The rearrangement joins TRBV28 to TRBJ2-1, with TRBD2 matching over 14 bases. CDR3 length: 16 amino acids. The germline gives CDR1 MDHEN, CDR2 SYDVKM. The V gene end was trimmed by 6 bases and the J gene end by 6 bases; junction bases not matched to a gene: 7. The CDR3 sequence: CASRPPGLAGVNEQFF. The CDR3 region has the DNA TGTGCCAGCAGGCCCCCGGGACTAGCGGGAGTCAATGAGCAGTTCTTC.

This clone was seen just once. The chain joins TRBV5-1 to TRBJ1-5; 7 nucleotides line up with TRBD1. Germline loops: CDR1 SGHRS, CDR2 YFSETQ. Unmatched junction bases numbered 5, after V lost 0 bases and J lost 2 bases. The CDR3 sequence is 16 residues long. The CDR3 DNA reads as TGCGCCAGCAGCTTGGGCACAGGGGCCGGCAATCAGCCCCAGCATTTT. Residues: CASSLGTGAGNQPQHF.

J is TRBJ2-7 and V is TRBV5-1, with 12 nucleotides matching TRBD1. The germline gives CDR1 SGHRS, CDR2 YFSETQ. V gave up 4 bases and J gave up 4 bases; unmatched junction bases: 9. The CDR3 extends over 16 amino acids. CDR3 in amino acids: CASSTVGTGGAYEQYF. The CDR3 DNA reads as TGCGCCAGCAGCACCGTAGGGACAGGGGGCGCGTACGAGCAGTACTTC.

The rearrangement joins TRBV10-2 to TRBJ1-2, with D unresolved. V gave up 8 bases and J gave up 4 bases, with 11 bases separating them. There are 12 residues in the CDR3. The V gene's germline CDR1 is WSHSY and CDR2 SAAADI. The CDR3 DNA reads TGCGCCAGCGGGAGGGCGGCCTATGGCTACACCTTC. Translating it yields CASGRAAYGYTF.

The J gene is TRBJ2-1, the V gene TRBV4-2; 9 bases map to TRBD2. Germline-derived CDR1 and CDR2 are LGHNA and YNFKEQ. V trimming: 1 base; J trimming: 4 bases; junction bases outside the gene matches: 5. The CDR3 sequence is 16 residues long. The CDR3 DNA sequence: TGTGCCAGCAGCCAAGGGAGCCTAGCGGGGTACAATGAGCAGTTCTTC. Residues: CASSQGSLAGYNEQFF.

In this sample, this clone turned up a few times. The chain is built from TRBV2 and TRBJ1-1; D is perhaps TRBD1 (5 bases). The germline CDR1 and CDR2 sequences are SNHLY and FYNNEI. The V gene lost 1 base and the J gene lost 4 bases, with 16 bases spanning the gap. CDR3 size: 16 residues. The CDR3 spells CASSEGMGRRGTEAFF. The CDR3 DNA reads TGTGCCAGCAGTGAAGGGATGGGCCGGAGGGGCACTGAAGCTTTCTTT.

The table lists this clone with a few counts. The rearrangement joins TRBV28 to TRBJ2-7; D perhaps matches TRBD2 (6 bases). The CDR3 has 14 amino acids. Germline-derived CDR1 and CDR2 are MDHEN and SYDVKM. V lost 5 bases and J lost 13, with 24 bases in between. The CDR3 sequence is CASSLREQYGGAYF. The CDR3 DNA follows: TGTGCCAGCAGTCTTCGGGAACAGTACGGGGGAGCCTACTTC. Supplemented by reference TRBV28 and TRBJ2-7, the full variable domain reads DVKVTQSSRYLVKRTGEKVFLECVQDMDHENMFWYRQDPGLGLRLIYFSYDVKMKEKGDIPEGYSVSREKKERFSLILESASTNQTSMYLCASSLREQYGGAYFGPGTRLTVT.

The gene calls are TRBV4-1 and TRBJ2-3; D call uncertain. Germline CDR1 is MGHRA and CDR2 is YSYEKL. The germline V and J ends were trimmed by 0 bases and 0 bases, with 10 bases remaining between them. This CDR3 comprises 16 residues. The CDR3 nucleotides are TGCGCCAGCAGCCAAGATAGAGTTCCTAGCACAGATACGCAGTATTTT. Its protein product is CASSQDRVPSTDTQYF.

J is TRBJ1-6 and V is TRBV6-4; D gene unclear. Germline CDR1 MRHNA, CDR2 SNTAGT. Trimming left V 8 bases short and J 0 bases short, with 8 bases between. This CDR3 contains 14 residues. The CDR3 is CASAESSYNSPLHF. The CDR3 DNA is TGTGCCAGCGCGGAAAGCTCCTATAATTCACCCCTCCACTTT.

This clone was counted once. V usage is TRBV10-3 and J usage is TRBJ1-3; D not resolved. Trimming shortened V by 0 bases and J by 0 bases, and 6 bases separated the two germline ends. Germline V gene sequence: CDR1 ENHRY, CDR2 SYGVKD. The CDR3 is 15 residues long. The DNA for the CDR3 is TGTGCCATCAGTGAGTCAACAGTCTCTGGAAACACCATATATTTT. Its translation: CAISESTVSGNTIYF.

The genes are TRBV5-1 and TRBJ2-1, with 9 bases aligning to TRBD1. CDR1 is SGHRS and CDR2 is YFSETQ in the germline V gene. J lost 4 bases, V lost 3 bases, and 2 bases had no gene match. The CDR3 runs to 14 residues. CDR3 loop: CASSYGTGYNEQFF. In DNA form, the CDR3 reads TGCGCCAGCAGCTACGGGACAGGGTACAATGAGCAGTTCTTC.

The V gene is TRBV2, the J gene TRBJ2-3; 13 bases map to TRBD2. The ends lost 7 bases at V and 3 bases at J; junction bases unmatched: 7. Germline lookup yields CDR1 SNHLY and CDR2 FYNNEI. The CDR3 contains 16 residues. CDR3 bases: TGTGCCAGCAAATTTAGGGGACTAGCGGGAACAGATACGCAGTATTTT. Its translation: CASKFRGLAGTDTQYF.

This chain connects TRBV15 to TRBJ2-3; TRBD1 agrees at 7 bases. The junction had 4 bases not matched to a gene; V was cut back by 1 base and J by 0 bases. The germline gives CDR1 LNHNV, CDR2 YYDKDF (reference sequence). This CDR3 has 16 amino acids. CDR3 in DNA: TGTGCCACCAGCAGAGTTTTGGGACAGAGCACAGATACGCAGTATTTT. Translation gives CATSRVLGQSTDTQYF.

This chain uses TRBV6-6 with TRBJ2-2, with 9 bases lining up with TRBD1. J gave up 6 bases and V 7 bases, and 12 bases lay outside the gene matches. The germline V gene encodes CDR1 MNHNY and CDR2 SVGAGI (reference sequence). This CDR3 is built from 16 residues. The CDR3 DNA sequence: TGTGCCAGCATGCGTTTTTGGACAGGGGATCCCGGGGAGCTGTTTTTT. Protein: CASMRFWTGDPGELFF.

The chain has TRBV14 and TRBJ2-4; TRBD1 matches 8 bases. Trimming removed 5 bases from V and 4 bases from J; junction bases left unmatched: 7. In germline, CDR1 is SGHDN, CDR2 FVKESK. This CDR3 spans 15 amino acids. The CDR3 coding sequence is TGTGCCAGCAGCAAAGTCGGACAGGGAAAAAACATTCAGTACTTC. Amino acid sequence: CASSKVGQGKNIQYF. Based on the CDR3 plus reference TRBV14 and TRBJ2-4, the full variable domain is EAGVTQFPSHSVIEKGQTVTLRCDPISGHDNLYWYRRVMGKEIKFLLHFVKESKQDESGMPNNRFLAERTGGTYSTLKVQPAELEDSGVYFCASSKVGQGKNIQYFGAGTRLSVL.

The chain combines TRBV7-9 with TRBJ1-1; TRBD1 matches at 7 bases. Trimming removed 5 bases from V and 0 bases from J; junction bases left unmatched: 9. The CDR3 loop spans 16 amino acids. Per germline, CDR1 SEHNR and CDR2 FQNEAQ (reference sequence). The chain's CDR3 is CASSPTGQIMNTEAFF. The CDR3 DNA reads as TGTGCCAGCAGCCCGACGGGACAGATTATGAACACTGAAGCTTTCTTT.

The rearrangement links TRBV5-1 to TRBJ1-2; 9 nucleotides line up with TRBD1. The CDR3 totals 14 residues. J gave up 4 bases and V 9 bases, and 10 bases lay outside the gene matches. In germline, CDR1 is SGHRS, CDR2 YFSETQ. As DNA, the CDR3 is TGCGCCACACGATTGGGACAGGGTACCTATGGCTACACCTTC. It specifies CATRLGQGTYGYTF.

V usage is TRBV5-4 and J usage is TRBJ2-5; no reliable D call. From germline, CDR1 is SGHNT and CDR2 YYREEE (reference sequence). With 0 bases removed from V and 1 base from J, the gap between germline ends came to 4 bases. The CDR3 is made up of 13 amino acids. The CDR3 spells CASSLALQETQYF. CDR3 sequence (DNA): TGTGCCAGCAGCTTGGCTCTCCAAGAGACCCAGTACTTC.

This clone was observed a few times. V usage is TRBV5-1 and J usage is TRBJ2-7; 7 positions match TRBD1. Germline CDR1 reads SGHRS; CDR2 reads YFSETQ. The trim removed 0 bases at V and 0 bases at J, leaving 3 bases unmatched. The CDR3 totals 15 residues. In DNA form, the CDR3 reads TGCGCCAGCAGCTTGGGGGACAGAAACTCCTACGAGCAGTACTTC. Translated: CASSLGDRNSYEQYF.

This rearrangement joins TRBV4-3 to TRBJ1-1, with D tentatively TRBD1 (5 bases). The CDR3 sequence is 17 residues long. V dropped 4 bases and J dropped 5 bases, with 23 bases sitting between them. Germline CDR1 reads LGHNA; CDR2 reads YSLEER. This chain's CDR3 is CASSPSRGVAGGTEAFF. The CDR3 nucleotides read TGCGCCAGCAGCCCCTCTCGTGGCGTCGCGGGGGGGACTGAAGCTTTCTTT.

This clone was observed once. The chain links TRBV7-2 to TRBJ1-4; TRBD1 is a possible D gene (6 bases). This CDR3 is 15 amino acids long. V was trimmed by 2 bases and J by 3 bases, leaving 10 bases between them. Germline V gives CDR1 SGHTA, CDR2 FQGNSA. CDR3 region: CASSLNKGANEKLFF. The CDR3, as DNA: TGTGCCAGCAGCTTAAACAAGGGGGCTAATGAAAAACTGTTTTTT.